One sample yielded the 25 T cell receptor beta chains listed below, sequenced in a study of type 1 and type 2 diabetes patients. The PCR template was genomic DNA. Amplification of the beta chain CDR3 used 30 forward and 13 reverse multiplex primers. MiXCR was run by TCRdb on the multiplex PCR reads, yielding one entry per CDR3 protein. Here the sample spans about 250,000 distinct CDR3 sequences, roughly 48% being singletons. The material sequenced was peripheral blood mononuclear cells (PBMCs). These receptors were collected from a man aged 18 to 29 with type 2 diabetes.

This clonotype was counted only a few times. This chain uses TRBV6-1 with TRBJ2-2; the D is unclear. The CDR3 sequence is 13 residues long. V lost 7 bases to trimming and J lost 2 bases, with 8 bases between them. Germline lookup yields CDR1 MNHNS and CDR2 SASEGT. CDR3 sequence reads: CASMATNTGELFF. For the CDR3, the DNA is TGTGCCAGCATGGCAACCAACACCGGGGAGCTGTTTTTT.

The V and J genes are TRBV11-2 and TRBJ1-6; a possible D gene is TRBD1 (5 bases). V gave up 0 bases and J gave up 9 bases, with 6 bases separating them. The germline CDR1 and CDR2 sequences are SGHAT and FQNNGV. The CDR3 is made up of 13 amino acids. The CDR3 region has the DNA TGTGCCAGCAGCTTAGATCAGGGTTCACCCCTCCACTTT. Protein sequence: CASSLDQGSPLHF.

The chain links TRBV28 to TRBJ2-5, with 7 bases lining up with TRBD1. CDR1 MDHEN and CDR2 SYDVKM come from the germline V gene. J lost 2 bases, V lost 6 bases, and 9 bases had no gene match. This CDR3 contains 15 residues. The CDR3 sequence is CASRPQTGSQETQYF. The CDR3 DNA reads TGTGCCAGCAGGCCACAGACAGGGAGTCAAGAGACCCAGTACTTC.

This clonotype was seen more than once but under ten times. The rearrangement links TRBV7-8 to TRBJ1-1; D gene unclear. CDR3 length equals 15 residues. The germline gives CDR1 SGHVS, CDR2 FQNEAQ. V shed 1 base and J shed 1 base, with 10 bases lying between them. As DNA, the CDR3 is TGTGCCAGCAGCTTAGGTCCCGGTTCGAACACTGAAGCTTTCTTT. Amino acid sequence: CASSLGPGSNTEAFF.

V and J are TRBV7-8 and TRBJ2-5, with D possibly TRBD1 on 6 matching bases. V was trimmed by 5 bases and J by 3 bases, leaving 13 bases between them. The CDR3 spans 14 residues. Germline assignment: CDR1 SGHVS and CDR2 FQNEAQ. CDR3 protein: CASSHGQPKETQYF. The CDR3 DNA is TGTGCCAGCAGCCACGGACAGCCCAAAGAGACCCAGTACTTC.

Many counts were recorded for this clonotype. The chain combines TRBV7-3 with TRBJ2-1; the match to TRBD2 covers 9 bases. Trimming took 3 bases from V and 5 from J; bases not matched to a gene: 5. Germline V gives CDR1 SGHTA, CDR2 FQGTGA. This CDR3 is 15 amino acids long. The DNA of the CDR3 is TGTGCCAGCAGCTTCGGTCCTAGCGGGGACAATGAGCAGTTCTTC. Protein product: CASSFGPSGDNEQFF.

The chain has TRBV4-2 and TRBJ2-3, with D possibly matching TRBD2 (5 bases). This CDR3 contains 15 residues. Germline V CDR1 and CDR2: LGHNA, YNFKEQ. The V end was cut by 0 bases, the J end by 4 bases, with 11 bases between. CDR3 sequence (DNA): TGTGCCAGCAGCCAAGAGAGGGCTAGCTCAGATACGCAGTATTTT. It translates to CASSQERASSDTQYF.

On this clonotype itself: An end of the junction does not agree with germline; a read error may underlie this. This chain joins TRBV7-7 and TRBJ2-3; the match to TRBD2 covers 11 bases. This CDR3 contains 16 residues. From germline, CDR1 is SSHAT and CDR2 FNYEAQ (reference sequence). The CDR3 loop is CATSRELAGVTDTQYF. In DNA form, the CDR3 reads TGTGCCACCAGCAGGGAACTAGCGGGAGTCACAGATACGCAGTATTTT.

The chain has TRBV10-3 and TRBJ2-7, with TRBD1 matching over 7 bases. Germline V gene lookup returns CDR1 ENHRY and CDR2 SYGVKD. This CDR3 is 16 amino acids long. After removal of 7 bases from V and 0 bases from J, the junction contained 12 bases not matched to a gene. The CDR3, as DNA: TGTGCCATCATGCGGACAGGATCCCCGAGCTCCTACGAGCAGTACTTC. Amino acid sequence: CAIMRTGSPSSYEQYF.

The rearrangement uses TRBV5-1 and TRBJ2-1; TRBD2 matches 9 bases. The CDR3 runs to 16 residues. The germline gives CDR1 SGHRS, CDR2 YFSETQ. Trimming cost V 0 bases and J 7 bases; bases outside gene matches: 8. Here the CDR3 reads CASSLDLLAGINEQFF. In nucleotides, the CDR3 is TGCGCCAGCAGCTTGGATTTGCTAGCGGGAATAAATGAGCAGTTCTTC.

The J gene is TRBJ2-7, the V gene TRBV25-1; TRBD2 agrees at 11 bases. CDR1 and CDR2 from the germline V gene are MGHDK and SYGVNS. V gave up 9 bases and J gave up 4 bases; unmatched junction bases: 11. CDR3 length equals 15 residues. This chain's CDR3 is CASSIGLAGLYEQYF. The CDR3 region has the DNA TGTGCCAGTAGTATAGGACTAGCGGGCTTGTACGAGCAGTACTTC.

The chain joins TRBV18 to TRBJ1-2, with D possibly being TRBD1 (5 bases). V lost 3 bases and J 8 bases, leaving 13 bases between the germline ends. The germline V gene has CDR1 KGHSH and CDR2 LQKENI. CDR3 length: 13 residues. In DNA form, the CDR3 reads TGTGCCAGCTCACCGAAGACAGTGTCCGGCTACACCTTC. Its protein product is CASSPKTVSGYTF.

This clonotype has more than one count but fewer than ten. This CDR3 reads CASSLVGTGSNQETQYF. The DNA of the CDR3 is TGTGCCAGCAGCTTAGTGGGGACAGGGTCGAACCAAGAGACCCAGTACTTC. The genes are TRBV7-9 and TRBJ2-5, with 9 nucleotides matching TRBD1. J was trimmed by 0 bases and V by 1 base; bases with no gene match: 6. The CDR3 covers 17 residues. Germline values: CDR1 SEHNR, CDR2 FQNEAQ (reference sequence).

V gene TRBV4-2 combines with J gene TRBJ2-4; D might be TRBD2 (6 bases). The germline gives CDR1 LGHNA, CDR2 YNFKEQ. The CDR3 covers 16 residues. Trimming removed 0 bases from V and 1 base from J, with 10 bases in between. CDR3 amino acids: CASSQESGRAKNIQYF. DNA for the CDR3: TGTGCCAGCAGCCAAGAGAGTGGGAGGGCCAAAAACATTCAGTACTTC.

This clonotype has a handful of counts. This rearrangement joins TRBV27 to TRBJ2-7; D remains ambiguous. Deletions cut 2 bases from V and 0 bases from J, with 11 bases between. The CDR3 length is 15 residues. The germline V gene encodes CDR1 MNHEY and CDR2 SMNVEV (reference sequence). DNA of the CDR3: TGTGCCAGCAGTTTAATCGGAACTTCCTCCTACGAGCAGTACTTC. Protein sequence: CASSLIGTSSYEQYF.

The chain is built from TRBV20-1 and TRBJ1-2; the D gene is possibly TRBD1 (5 bases). The germline V gene encodes CDR1 DFQATT and CDR2 SNEGSKA (reference sequence). The length of the CDR3 is 16 residues. Trimming took off 4 bases at V and 1 base at J, with 19 bases between the two ends. The CDR3 sequence: CSAKIQGGRYNYGYTF. The CDR3 region has the DNA TGCAGTGCTAAGATTCAGGGAGGACGCTATAACTATGGCTACACCTTC.

A few counts support this clonotype. The chain recombines TRBV2 with TRBJ2-2, with TRBD2 matching 10 bases. The CDR3 length is 15 residues. The germline gives CDR1 SNHLY, CDR2 FYNNEI. Losses at the gene ends were 2 bases for V and 4 bases for J; bases not matched to a gene: 1. As DNA, the CDR3 is TGTGCCAGCAGTGAAAGACTAGCGGGCACCGGGGAGCTGTTTTTT. It specifies CASSERLAGTGELFF. Filled out from reference TRBV2 and TRBJ2-2, the complete variable domain reads EPEVTQTPSHQVTQMGQEVILRCVPISNHLYFYWYRQILGQKVEFLVSFYNNEISEKSEIFDDQFSVERPDGSNFTLKIRSTKLEDSAMYFCASSERLAGTGELFFGEGSRLTVL.

V usage is TRBV19 and J usage is TRBJ1-4; TRBD1 matches 9 bases. After removal of 7 bases from V and 7 bases from J, the junction contained 10 bases not matched to a gene. CDR1 is LNHDA, CDR2 SQIVND, per germline (reference sequence). The CDR3 extends over 15 amino acids. This CDR3 reads CASTDLDRGIEKLFF. As DNA, the CDR3 is TGTGCCAGTACCGACCTGGACAGGGGTATTGAAAAACTGTTTTTT.

The rearrangement links TRBV7-6 to TRBJ2-3; D is unresolved. Trimming cost V 1 base and J 5 bases, with 7 bases left between them. The CDR3 covers 13 residues. CDR1 is SGHVS, CDR2 FNYEAQ, per germline. CDR3: CASSLVGRDTQYF. The CDR3 nucleotides read TGTGCCAGCAGCTTAGTAGGCAGAGATACGCAGTATTTT.

This clonotype was counted between two and nine times. The J gene is TRBJ2-5, the V gene TRBV12-5; 8 nucleotides line up with TRBD2. V trimming: 5 bases; J trimming: 4 bases; junction bases outside the gene matches: 6. This CDR3 has 14 amino acids. Germline CDR1 and CDR2: LGHNT and FRNRAP. The chain's CDR3 is CASGPGLGIETQYF. The CDR3 DNA reads as TGTGCTAGTGGTCCGGGACTAGGTATAGAGACCCAGTACTTC.

This clonotype was recorded only once. The chain recombines TRBV7-9 with TRBJ2-5; D perhaps matches TRBD1 (6 bases). There are 16 residues in the CDR3. The germline V gene encodes CDR1 SEHNR and CDR2 FQNEAQ (reference sequence). V was pared by 0 bases and J by 5 bases, with 16 bases between. DNA for the CDR3: TGTGCCAGCAGCTTAGCCTCTCGAGTGAGGGGGGAGACCCAGTACTTC. Residues: CASSLASRVRGETQYF.

The V and J genes are TRBV7-2 and TRBJ2-5; possibly TRBD1 for D (6 bases). The CDR3 is 15 amino acids. V was shortened by 5 bases and J by 5 bases, with 18 bases between the two germline ends. CDR1 SGHTA and CDR2 FQGNSA come from the germline V gene. The CDR3 region has the DNA TGTGCCAGCAGCCACGACAGGCACGAGGTCGAGACCCAGTACTTC. Protein sequence: CASSHDRHEVETQYF.

This chain connects TRBV19 to TRBJ2-3; 7 bases are shared with TRBD1. The CDR3 covers 13 residues. Losses at the gene ends were 4 bases for V and 5 bases for J; bases not matched to a gene: 3. Germline loops: CDR1 LNHDA, CDR2 SQIVND (reference sequence). The CDR3 DNA is TGTGCCAGTAGTAAGGGACAGCTAGATACGCAGTATTTT. Residues: CASSKGQLDTQYF.

Only a few counts were recorded for this clonotype. This sequence joins TRBV4-2 and TRBJ2-1, with D unclear. The CDR3 covers 13 residues. CDR1 is LGHNA, CDR2 YNFKEQ, per germline. Trimming shortened V by 3 bases and J by 0 bases, and 3 bases separated the two germline ends. The CDR3 here is CASSQVSYNEQFF. CDR3 in DNA: TGTGCCAGCAGCCAGGTCTCCTACAATGAGCAGTTCTTC.

On this clonotype: Since a much larger clone is just one base distant, this may be a read error. The chain has TRBV30 and TRBJ1-1, with a possible D match to TRBD1 (5 bases). V was shortened by 3 bases and J by 6 bases, with 8 bases between the two germline ends. Germline V lookup: CDR1 GTSNPN, CDR2 SVGIG (reference sequence). The CDR3 sequence is 11 residues long. The CDR3 sequence is CAWRGVAEAFF. The CDR3 bases are TGTGCCTGGAGGGGGGTTGCTGAAGCTTTCTTT.